This passage covers 27 T cell receptor beta chains from one sample sequenced in a study of cytomegalovirus exposure and HLA in healthy donors (TCRdb year 2017). The method behind the library was the immunoSEQ multiplex PCR assay. A mixture of 60 forward primers for TCR Vbeta segments and 13 reverse primers for TCR Jbeta segments was used in the multiplex PCR. Not all clones reach the TCRdb copy of this immuneACCESS table, which keeps in-frame sequences only. Checked studies attribute under half of the gap to unresolved V genes and leave the rest unexplained. This sample gives about 300,000 clones in total; roughly 90% of them show up just once. The top ten constitute around 3.7% of the sample. Input material: PBMCs. All receptors derive from a man aged 35 to 55 in good health and CMV-seropositive.

As to this clone: The CDR3 does not end in the conserved phenylalanine or tryptophan, so this is likely a read error. The rearrangement links TRBV19 to TRBJ2-7; 9 bases map to TRBD1. In germline, CDR1 is LNHDA, CDR2 SQIVND (reference sequence). J lost 6 bases, V lost 5 bases, and 8 bases had no gene match. The CDR3 has 14 residues. CDR3 sequence (DNA): TGTGCCAGTAGTTGGGGACAGGGAAACGGCGAGCAGTACTCC. Translating it yields CASSWGQGNGEQYS.

This chain uses TRBV19 with TRBJ1-6, with D uncertain. V was clipped by 8 bases and J by 1 base, with 18 bases between them. The CDR3 covers 17 residues. The germline CDR1 and CDR2 sequences are LNHDA and SQIVND (reference sequence). DNA for the CDR3: TGTGCCAGTCGAGAGACCGAGCTCGGGTCCTATAATTCACCCCTCCACTTT. Its translation is CASRETELGSYNSPLHF.

The sample holds one count of this clone. The chain is built from TRBV7-9 and TRBJ1-5; D might be TRBD1 (5 bases). Trimming cost V 1 base and J 6 bases, with 16 bases left between them. This CDR3 has 16 amino acids. Germline V gene data show CDR1 as SEHNR and CDR2 as FQNEAQ (reference sequence). Written as DNA, the CDR3 is TGTGCCAGCAGCTTAGAGCAGGGCAGCATGTTTCAGCCCCAGCATTTT. Its translation: CASSLEQGSMFQPQHF.

The J gene is TRBJ2-1, the V gene TRBV19; the D gene is possibly TRBD2 (5 bases). CDR3 length equals 12 residues. CDR1 is LNHDA, CDR2 SQIVND, per germline (reference sequence). V was pared by 7 bases and J by 9 bases, with 13 bases between. The CDR3 loop is CASMAPGSEQFF. The CDR3 DNA reads as TGTGCCAGTATGGCTCCTGGGAGTGAGCAGTTCTTC.

V usage is TRBV27 and J usage is TRBJ2-1, with 7 bases that match TRBD2. The length of the CDR3 is 16 residues. Germline V gene data show CDR1 as MNHEY and CDR2 as SMNVEV (reference sequence). The junction had 12 bases not matched to a gene; V was cut back by 5 bases and J by 5 bases. This CDR3 reads CASSPSRAGEDNEQFF. The CDR3 region has the DNA TGTGCCAGCAGTCCCTCCCGGGCGGGAGAGGACAATGAGCAGTTCTTC.

The chain carries TRBV15 and TRBJ2-7; the D gene is possibly TRBD2 (5 bases). V was shortened by 3 bases and J by 6 bases, with 12 bases between the two germline ends. The CDR3 consists of 13 residues. Germline CDR1 and CDR2: LNHNV and YYDKDF (reference sequence). In DNA, the CDR3 is TGTGCCACCAGCAGGGTCCGGGCGGGCGAGCAGTACTTC. It specifies CATSRVRAGEQYF.

The chain recombines TRBV28 with TRBJ1-1; D is possibly TRBD1 (6 bases). This CDR3 spans 14 amino acids. Trimming pared 7 bases from V and 4 bases from J, leaving 16 bases between. Germline V gene sequence: CDR1 MDHEN, CDR2 SYDVKM. CDR3 coding DNA: TGTGCCAGCATTAGAAGGGGGGGCGTCACTGAAGCTTTCTTT. Its protein product is CASIRRGGVTEAFF. Full variable domain (missing parts from reference TRBV28 and TRBJ1-1): DVKVTQSSRYLVKRTGEKVFLECVQDMDHENMFWYRQDPGLGLRLIYFSYDVKMKEKGDIPEGYSVSREKKERFSLILESASTNQTSMYLCASIRRGGVTEAFFGQGTRLTVV.

Points on this clone: One junction end disagrees with the germline gene, perhaps due to a read error. This chain joins TRBV7-9 and TRBJ2-7; a possible D gene is TRBD2 (6 bases). CDR1 and CDR2 from the germline V gene are SEHNR and FQNEAQ (reference sequence). The length of the CDR3 is 13 residues. The CDR3 sequence: CSSSLDGGNEQYF. The CDR3 DNA reads TGTTCCAGCAGCTTAGATGGAGGGAACGAGCAGTACTTC.

This chain uses TRBV27 with TRBJ1-3; perhaps TRBD1 as D (6 bases). Germline CDR1 and CDR2: MNHEY and SMNVEV (reference sequence). V shed 3 bases and J shed 2 bases, with 11 bases lying between them. CDR3 size: 15 residues. This CDR3 is CASSLVGAPGNTIYF. CDR3 sequence (DNA): TGTGCCAGCAGTTTGGTGGGGGCGCCTGGAAACACCATATATTTT.

This clone was detected once. The rearrangement links TRBV6-4 to TRBJ2-3; 8 positions agree with TRBD2. This CDR3 contains 13 residues. In germline, CDR1 is MRHNA, CDR2 SNTAGT. J was trimmed by 5 bases and V by 5 bases; bases with no gene match: 3. As DNA, the CDR3 is TGTGCCAGCAGTCCCGGGAGGGAAGATACGCAGTATTTT. Protein product: CASSPGREDTQYF.

The chain links TRBV5-1 to TRBJ2-2, with D tentatively TRBD1 (5 bases). The V end lost 0 bases, the J end lost 0 bases, and 12 bases lay between the germline ends. The CDR3 runs to 17 residues. Germline V gene lookup returns CDR1 SGHRS and CDR2 YFSETQ. The CDR3 loop reads CASSLVIDRANTGELFF. The CDR3 DNA sequence: TGCGCCAGCAGCTTGGTTATCGACAGAGCGAACACCGGGGAGCTGTTTTTT. Supplemented by reference TRBV5-1 and TRBJ2-2, the full variable domain reads KAGVTQTPRYLIKTRGQQVTLSCSPISGHRSVSWYQQTPGQGLQFLFEYFSETQRNKGNFPGRFSGRQFSNSRSEMNVSTLELGDSALYLCASSLVIDRANTGELFFGEGSRLTVL.

The chain combines TRBV4-1 with TRBJ1-5, with 11 positions matching TRBD1. In germline, CDR1 is MGHRA, CDR2 YSYEKL. The CDR3 is 17 residues long. Germline trimming cut 1 base from V and 6 bases from J; bases unmatched to any gene: 8. CDR3 bases: TGCGCCAGCAGCCAAGGCCCCCTGGGACAGGGGGGTCAGCCCCAGCATTTT. It yields the protein CASSQGPLGQGGQPQHF.

This clone came up once. The chain has TRBV27 and TRBJ2-7, with 9 bases that match TRBD1. Per the germline V gene, CDR1 is MNHEY and CDR2 is SMNVEV (reference sequence). Losses at the gene ends were 5 bases for V and 5 bases for J; bases not matched to a gene: 7. The CDR3 spans 14 residues. In DNA, the CDR3 is TGTGCCAGCAGTACCCACAGGGGGCTCAACGAGCAGTACTTC. Translated: CASSTHRGLNEQYF.

This sequence joins TRBV7-3 and TRBJ2-1; TRBD2 agrees at 7 bases. V lost 2 bases to trimming and J lost 7 bases; unmatched junction nucleotides: 11. The CDR3 is made up of 16 amino acids. CDR1 and CDR2 (germline): SGHTA, FQGTGA. DNA for the CDR3: TGTGCCAGCAGCTTAGTGGGAGGGCAGGGCGTAAATGAGCAGTTCTTC. It encodes CASSLVGGQGVNEQFF.

The chain has TRBV28 and TRBJ2-7, with 7 bases lining up with TRBD2. Unmatched junction bases numbered 10, after V lost 1 base and J lost 4 bases. Germline loops: CDR1 MDHEN, CDR2 SYDVKM. CDR3 length equals 16 residues. The chain's CDR3 is CASSLSGGGIGYEQYF. DNA for the CDR3: TGTGCCAGCAGTTTATCGGGGGGTGGCATCGGATACGAGCAGTACTTC.

A word on this clone: The same CDR3 can be traced to other DNA sequences in this sample. The chain uses TRBV5-1 and TRBJ2-3, with 8 nucleotides matching TRBD1. The length of the CDR3 is 14 residues. The trim removed 3 bases at V and 3 bases at J, leaving 3 bases unmatched. CDR1 is SGHRS and CDR2 is YFSETQ in the germline V gene. The CDR3 region is CASSSGQGTDTQYF. The CDR3 nucleotides are TGCGCCAGCAGCTCAGGACAGGGAACAGATACGCAGTATTTT.

The chain recombines TRBV2 with TRBJ2-1; D is perhaps TRBD2 (5 bases). The length of the CDR3 is 14 residues. V lost 6 bases, J lost 0 bases, and 9 bases lay in between. Looked up from germline, CDR1 is SNHLY and CDR2 is FYNNEI. The DNA of the CDR3 is TGTGCCAGCAGGCGAGGGAGCTCCTACAATGAGCAGTTCTTC. Translating gives CASRRGSSYNEQFF.

DNA for the CDR3: TGTGCCGGCGCCGGGTTCGGCAATCAGCCCCAGCATTTT. This translates into CAGAGFGNQPQHF. V gene TRBV6-6 combines with J gene TRBJ1-5; no clear D gene. The germline V and J ends were trimmed by 11 bases and 2 bases, with 13 bases remaining between them. Germline CDR1 is MNHNY and CDR2 is SVGAGI (reference sequence). CDR3 length equals 13 residues.

J is TRBJ2-5 and V is TRBV5-1; 12 bases line up with TRBD1. The CDR3 covers 16 residues. J gave up 2 bases and V 4 bases, and 6 bases lay outside the gene matches. The germline gives CDR1 SGHRS, CDR2 YFSETQ. CDR3 protein: CASSPGTGGAQETQYF. In DNA form, the CDR3 reads TGCGCCAGCAGCCCGGGGACAGGGGGCGCGCAAGAGACCCAGTACTTC.

V gene TRBV5-4 combines with J gene TRBJ2-3; a weak D match, TRBD2 (5 bases). V was cut by 2 bases and J by 1 base, with 11 bases left in between. Looked up from germline, CDR1 is SGHNT and CDR2 is YYREEE (reference sequence). The length of the CDR3 is 15 residues. DNA of the CDR3: TGTGCCAGCAGCTTTCGAGCGGTCCGCACAGATACGCAGTATTTT. This encodes CASSFRAVRTDTQYF. Full variable domain (remainder filled in from reference TRBV5-4 and TRBJ2-3): ETGVTQSPTHLIKTRGQQVTLRCSSQSGHNTVSWYQQALGQGPQFIFQYYREEENGRGNFPPRFSGLQFPNYSSELNVNALELDDSALYLCASSFRAVRTDTQYFGPGTRLTVL.

The V gene is TRBV6-5, the J gene TRBJ2-2, with 8 bases aligning to TRBD2. The germline V gene has CDR1 MNHEY and CDR2 SVGAGI. This CDR3 has 14 residues. Germline trimming cut 6 bases from V and 1 base from J; bases unmatched to any gene: 1. The CDR3 DNA reads as TGTGCCAGCAGACGGGAGGGGAACACCGGGGAGCTGTTTTTT. Amino acid sequence: CASRREGNTGELFF.

The chain employs TRBV10-1 and TRBJ2-3, with D unresolved. CDR1 and CDR2 from the germline V gene are WNHNN and SYGVQD (reference sequence). This CDR3 contains 13 residues. The V end was cut by 4 bases, the J end by 6 bases, with 11 bases between. The chain's CDR3 is CASSGQVGDTQYF. CDR3 DNA sequence: TGCGCCAGCAGTGGGCAGGTCGGTGATACGCAGTATTTT.

The chain has TRBV6-5 and TRBJ2-5; 12 bases line up with TRBD2. After removal of 5 bases from V and 0 bases from J, the junction contained 1 base not matched to a gene. CDR3 length equals 15 residues. CDR1 and CDR2 (germline): MNHEY, SVGAGI. The CDR3 DNA is TGTGCCAGCAGTGGGACTAGCGGGTACCAAGAGACCCAGTACTTC. The encoded protein is CASSGTSGYQETQYF.

This sequence joins TRBV6-1 and TRBJ1-3; unclear D gene. Trimming shortened V by 1 base and J by 2 bases, and 12 bases separated the two germline ends. CDR3 size: 16 residues. The germline V gene encodes CDR1 MNHNS and CDR2 SASEGT. This CDR3 reads CASSEVSTVAGNTIYF. The CDR3 DNA reads as TGTGCCAGCAGTGAAGTCTCAACAGTAGCTGGAAACACCATATATTTT.

The chain employs TRBV28 and TRBJ2-7; 9 bases align to TRBD2. Germline CDR1 is MDHEN and CDR2 is SYDVKM. This CDR3 has 15 residues. The V and J ends lost 3 bases and 2 bases, in that order; junction bases with no gene match: 5. CDR3 in amino acids: CASSLEGTSPYEQYF. CDR3 nucleotides: TGTGCCAGCAGTTTGGAGGGGACTAGCCCCTACGAGCAGTACTTC.

J is TRBJ1-1 and V is TRBV5-1; a possible D gene is TRBD1 (5 bases). The CDR3 is made up of 14 amino acids. The germline V gene has CDR1 SGHRS and CDR2 YFSETQ. Trimming removed 0 bases from V and 0 bases from J, with 6 bases in between. The CDR3 region is CASSLGQMNTEAFF. The CDR3 DNA is TGCGCCAGCAGCTTGGGACAGATGAACACTGAAGCTTTCTTT.

V and J are TRBV7-8 and TRBJ2-1; D uncertain. Germline V lookup: CDR1 SGHVS, CDR2 FQNEAQ. Trimming shortened V by 6 bases and J by 4 bases, and 7 bases separated the two germline ends. The length of the CDR3 is 12 residues. The CDR3 loop reads CASSSGYNEQFF. The CDR3 DNA follows: TGTGCCAGCAGTTCGGGTTACAATGAGCAGTTCTTC.